This is a list of T cell receptor beta chains from one sample in a study of cytomegalovirus exposure and HLA in healthy donors. The table came from immunoSEQ multiplex PCR; TCRdb's copy has only in-frame clones and leaves some out. The sample records about 110,000 clones, approximately 80% being singletons. The material sequenced was PBMCs. These receptors were collected from a man younger than 40 in good health and CMV-seropositive. CDR3s include the opening cysteine and the closing phenylalanine or tryptophan. The D gene is left open where the match is weak. Expanded clones are given a class, and other clones once, few, many or no size at all.

J	size	V	D	CDR3	DNA
TRBJ1-4	-	TRBV10-1	TRBD1	CARKVGQGAKKLFF	TGCGCCCGGAAGGTGGGACAGGGGGCTAAAAAACTGTTTTTT
TRBJ2-7	many	TRBV28	TRBD1	CASSFGQGSTYEQYF	TGTGCCAGCAGTTTTGGACAGGGCAGCACCTACGAGCAGTACTTC
TRBJ2-3	-	TRBV30	-	CAWGTGGTDTQYF	TGTGCCTGGGGGACGGGGGGCACAGATACGCAGTATTTT
TRBJ2-3	-	TRBV2	TRBD2	CASSGSGGADTQYF	TGTGCCAGCAGTGGTAGCGGGGGGGCAGATACGCAGTATTTT
TRBJ1-1	-	TRBV11-3	-	CASSFSSGNTEAFF	TGTGCCAGCAGCTTTTCTTCGGGGAACACTGAAGCTTTCTTT
TRBJ1-3	-	TRBV7-2	-	CASSLASLSGNTIYF	TGTGCCAGCAGCTTAGCCAGTCTCTCTGGAAACACCATATATTTT
TRBJ2-1	once	TRBV27	TRBD1	CASSLTGTGINEQFF	TGTGCCAGCAGTTTGACCGGGACAGGGATCAATGAGCAGTTCTTC
TRBJ2-3	-	TRBV6-5	-	CASSVRIKDTQYF	TGTGCCAGCAGTGTGAGGATCAAAGATACGCAGTATTTT
TRBJ2-1	-	TRBV10-1	TRBD2	CASSEIIAGGPSNEQFF	TGCGCCAGCAGTGAGATAATAGCGGGAGGGCCTAGCAATGAGCAGTTCTTC
TRBJ2-3	-	TRBV10-2	TRBD2	CASTPTSGSTDTQYF	TGCGCCAGCACCCCGACTAGCGGGAGCACAGATACGCAGTATTTT
TRBJ2-7	-	TRBV5-6	TRBD1	CASSRQGSYEQYF	TGTGCCAGCAGCCGACAGGGCTCCTACGAGCAGTACTTC
TRBJ2-7	-	TRBV28	-	CASSPGSSYEQYF	TGTGCCAGCAGCCCCGGGAGCTCCTACGAGCAGTACTTC
TRBJ1-1	once	TRBV7-9	-	CASSFGGQGTEAFF	TGTGCCAGCAGCTTCGGAGGTCAGGGGACTGAAGCTTTCTTT
TRBJ1-1	few	TRBV7-9	-	CASSLEGSTEAFF	TGTGCCAGCAGCCTGGAGGGTTCGACTGAAGCTTTCTTT